The 21 T cell receptor beta chains listed next were all sequenced from one sample in a study of T-cell reconstitution after alpha-beta-depleted transplantation in children. A library of TCRbeta sequences, prepared with unique molecular identifiers, was generated. TCRdb processed the PCR reads anew with MiXCR; each CDR3 protein has one entry. Of approximately 640,000 distinct CDR3 sequences in the sample, about 15% were seen once. The sequences come from PBMCs from the stem cell graft donor, collected from the stem cell graft. These receptors originate from a human donor who donated a stem cell graft to a child with acute myeloid leukemia.

There are many counts of this clonotype. J is TRBJ1-4 and V is TRBV20-1; weak D call: TRBD1 (5 bases). CDR3 size: 14 residues. The germline gives CDR1 DFQATT, CDR2 SNEGSKA (reference sequence). Trimming shortened V by 7 bases and J by 7 bases, and 19 bases separated the two germline ends. The CDR3, as DNA: TGCAGTGGGGCCTCGGGACGGCGGACTGAAAAACTGTTTTTT. Its translation: CSGASGRRTEKLFF.

In its sample, this clonotype was seen many times. CDR3 nucleotide sequence: TGCGCCAGCAGCCCGGGGACAGGACATACCTACGGTGAGCAGTTCTTC. This gives the protein CASSPGTGHTYGEQFF. V and J are TRBV5-1 and TRBJ2-1; TRBD1 matches at 8 bases. The CDR3 extends over 16 amino acids. Germline loops: CDR1 SGHRS, CDR2 YFSETQ. Trimming cost V 4 bases and J 9 bases; bases outside gene matches: 15.

This clonotype occurred many times. The chain uses TRBV29-1 and TRBJ1-1; D is unclear. This CDR3 contains 11 residues. V lost 2 bases, J lost 1 base, and 2 bases lay in between. The V gene's germline CDR1 is SQVTM and CDR2 ANQGSEA. CDR3 DNA sequence: TGCAGCGTTGAAAGGAACACTGAAGCTTTCTTT. Translated: CSVERNTEAFF.

This clonotype was observed many times. V is TRBV10-3 and J is TRBJ2-3; D is unresolved. Germline V gives CDR1 ENHRY, CDR2 SYGVKD. The CDR3 contains 11 residues. V lost 9 bases and J 6 bases, leaving 10 bases between the germline ends. CDR3 sequence (DNA): TGTGCCATTGCCTTTGGGGATACGCAGTATTTT. As protein: CAIAFGDTQYF.

In its sample, this clonotype was seen many times. The chain has TRBV7-2 and TRBJ2-7; the D call may be TRBD1 or TRBD2 (7 bases each). Trimming stripped 5 bases from V and 2 bases from J, with 13 bases between. The CDR3 is 14 amino acids. Germline CDR1 SGHTA, CDR2 FQGNSA. In nucleotides, the CDR3 is TGTGCCAGCAGCCCCGCAGGGGGGGCCTACGAGCAGTACGTC. It is translated as CASSPAGGAYEQYV.

Only a few counts were recorded for this clonotype. This chain joins TRBV4-1 and TRBJ1-2, with D uncertain. The germline V gene encodes CDR1 MGHRA and CDR2 YSYEKL. The CDR3 contains 14 residues. Trimming shortened V by 0 bases and J by 3 bases, and 8 bases separated the two germline ends. Written as DNA, the CDR3 is TGCGCCAGCAGCCAAGATAACTTGGACTATGGCTACACCTTC. As protein: CASSQDNLDYGYTF.

This clonotype came up many times. J is TRBJ2-7 and V is TRBV20-1; 7 nucleotides align to TRBD1. V was pared by 0 bases and J by 4 bases, with 9 bases of the junction left unmatched. The CDR3 covers 15 residues. Germline V lookup: CDR1 DFQATT, CDR2 SNEGSKA (reference sequence). The CDR3 reads CSARDQRGRWYEQYF. The CDR3 nucleotides read TGCAGTGCTAGAGATCAGAGGGGGCGATGGTACGAGCAGTACTTC.

This clonotype has ten or more counts. This chain joins TRBV5-1 and TRBJ1-4; D possibly corresponds to TRBD1 (5 bases). The CDR3 is made up of 14 amino acids. Germline V CDR1 and CDR2: SGHRS, YFSETQ. V dropped 0 bases and J dropped 8 bases, with 11 bases sitting between them. CDR3 nucleotide sequence: TGCGCCAGCAGCTTGGGACGGGGGGAAGAAAAACTGTTTTTT. Amino acids: CASSLGRGEEKLFF.

This clonotype has only a few counts. V and J are TRBV7-9 and TRBJ1-1; 8 bases line up with TRBD1. There are 12 residues in the CDR3. The germline V gene has CDR1 SEHNR and CDR2 FQNEAQ (reference sequence). V trimming: 2 bases; J trimming: 11 bases; junction bases outside the gene matches: 4. CDR3 amino acids: CASSLMYRGAFF. CDR3 DNA: TGTGCCAGCAGCTTAATGTACAGGGGGGCTTTCTTT.

The rearrangement joins TRBV12-3 or TRBV12-4 to TRBJ2-1; D unclear. The CDR3 totals 15 residues. Deletions cut 6 bases from V and 0 bases from J, with 12 bases between. CDR3 bases: TGTGCCAGCAGCCGTGCCCTAAGCTCCTACAATGAGCAGTTCTTC. It translates to CASSRALSSYNEQFF.

There are a few counts of this clonotype. The chain recombines TRBV7-8 with TRBJ2-3; 14 positions match TRBD2. J was trimmed by 4 bases and V by 3 bases; bases with no gene match: 3. Germline V CDR1 and CDR2: SGHVS, FQNEAQ. The CDR3 is 16 residues long. The CDR3 DNA follows: TGTGCCAGCAGCTTCAGACTAGCGGGGGGGTCAGATACGCAGTATTTT. Translation: CASSFRLAGGSDTQYF.

This clonotype was seen repeatedly, ten times or more. The chain employs TRBV4-3 and TRBJ2-7; 9 positions match TRBD2. Germline values: CDR1 LGHNA, CDR2 YSLEER. CDR3 length: 13 residues. J gave up 1 base and V 8 bases, and 3 bases lay outside the gene matches. The chain's CDR3 is CASSSGESYEQYF. CDR3 in DNA: TGCGCCAGCTCTAGCGGGGAGTCCTACGAGCAGTACTTC.

The rearrangement joins TRBV30 to TRBJ2-2, with D possibly being TRBD1 (5 bases). Trimming cost V 1 base and J 0 bases, with 9 bases left between them. Germline loops: CDR1 GTSNPN, CDR2 SVGIG (reference sequence). This CDR3 spans 15 amino acids. The CDR3 DNA reads TGTGCCTGGAGTGCAGGGCTCGCGAACACCGGGGAGCTGTTTTTT. Protein sequence: CAWSAGLANTGELFF.

This clonotype has a count of ten or more. This chain connects TRBV7-6 to TRBJ2-5, with 7 bases identical to TRBD1. The CDR3 totals 15 residues. CDR1 is SGHVS and CDR2 is FNYEAQ in the germline V gene. Losses at the gene ends were 5 bases for V and 0 bases for J; bases not matched to a gene: 6. Written as DNA, the CDR3 is TGTGCCAGCAGCCTCCGGGACAGATACCAAGAGACCCAGTACTTC. This translates into CASSLRDRYQETQYF.

This clonotype was found a few times. The CDR3 here is CASSFLPGPNQPQHF. The CDR3 nucleotides are TGTGCCAGCAGTTTTCTACCAGGGCCGAATCAGCCCCAGCATTTT. V gene TRBV12-3 or TRBV12-4 combines with J gene TRBJ1-5; TRBD1 might be the D (5 bases). V was pared by 3 bases and J by 4 bases, with 13 bases between. This CDR3 is 15 amino acids long.

Ten or more counts support this clonotype. The chain employs TRBV12-3 or TRBV12-4 and TRBJ2-1; a possible D gene is TRBD1 (5 bases). The CDR3 length is 12 residues. V was shortened by 8 bases and J by 4 bases, with 9 bases between the two germline ends. CDR3 residues: CASQGIYNEQFF. CDR3 DNA: TGTGCCAGCCAGGGCATATACAATGAGCAGTTCTTC.

In its sample, this clonotype was seen a few times. CDR3 region: CASSLDIVSYNEQFF. The CDR3 coding sequence is TGCGCCAGCAGCTTGGACATCGTTTCCTACAATGAGCAGTTCTTC. V and J are TRBV5-1 and TRBJ2-1; D is undetermined. The CDR3 has 15 residues. Germline lookup yields CDR1 SGHRS and CDR2 YFSETQ. Deletions cut 0 bases from V and 1 base from J, with 8 bases between.

This clonotype was recorded many times. This chain links TRBV29-1 with TRBJ1-2; TRBD1 agrees at 7 bases. In germline, CDR1 is SQVTM, CDR2 ANQGSEA. Trimming took 1 base from V and 4 from J; bases not matched to a gene: 6. The CDR3 covers 14 residues. The CDR3 spells CSVEGTGDSYGYTF. The CDR3 DNA reads TGCAGCGTTGAAGGGACAGGAGATAGCTATGGCTACACCTTC.

In this sample, this clonotype turned up many times. This chain joins TRBV10-3 and TRBJ2-7; 7 nucleotides align to TRBD1. The V gene end was trimmed by 11 bases and the J gene end by 0 bases; junction bases not matched to a gene: 10. CDR3 length: 14 amino acids. Germline CDR1 reads ENHRY; CDR2 reads SYGVKD. Here the CDR3 reads CALSADRASYEQYF. In DNA form, the CDR3 reads TGTGCCCTCTCCGCTGACAGGGCCTCCTACGAGCAGTACTTC.

This clonotype was observed a handful of times. Written as DNA, the CDR3 is TGTGCCAGCAGCTTGGAGTGGCGGAGGGAAAATTCACCCCTCCACTTT. This codes for CASSLEWRRENSPLHF. The chain has TRBV5-5 and TRBJ1-6; D unclear. This CDR3 comprises 16 residues. Germline CDR1 SGHKS, CDR2 YYEKEE (reference sequence). The V end was cut by 0 bases, the J end by 7 bases, with 14 bases between.

This clonotype was picked up a small number of times. The chain has TRBV4-3 and TRBJ2-7, with 7 nucleotides matching TRBD1. V lost 1 base and J lost 3; bases outside the gene matches: 6. CDR3 length equals 15 residues. Germline V gene lookup returns CDR1 LGHNA and CDR2 YSLEER. The CDR3 reads CASSQVRQGGYEQYF. The DNA of the CDR3 is TGCGCCAGCAGCCAAGTCCGACAGGGCGGCTACGAGCAGTACTTC.